The entry below describes one TCR beta chain. It has no known antigen specificity. The sample holds no much larger clone one base away, and base qualities are not on file. The time point label corresponds to: baseline before first vaccination. The vaccinee samples were drawn from two UK trials, COV001 and COV002, one of which was a single-blind randomized controlled phase 2/3 trial testing AZD1222 (ChAdOx1 nCoV-19) in healthy adults. For TCRbeta chain sequencing, PBMC samples were collected from trial participants at day 0 and at day 28 after the second dose. These data belong to a study of T cell responses to AZD1222 COVID-19 vaccine (dated by TCRdb to the early 2020s). For context, the study as a whole: AZD1222 recipients given second doses at about 4 weeks or at about 12 weeks were pooled, since spike-specific TCR depth and breadth were not found to differ between the two schedules. A total of about 230 trial participants underwent TCR sequencing, of whom nearly 210 received two doses of AZD1222 and about 25 received two doses of the MenACWY control vaccine. Trial participants were enrolled by age into subgroups of 18-55, 56-69 and 70-plus years, and approximately 150, 30 and 60 TCR-sequenced participants, respectively, were included in these subgroups. Broader findings and caveats from the paper: In the small 56-69-year group, the increase in depth fell short of significance, most likely because of low power. The vaccine-associated CD4 TCRs covered the entire spike protein, and the dominant responses fell in regions 160-218 and 743-854. Spike-specific TCR breadth and depth rose significantly after two AZD1222 doses compared with day 0 and with MenACWY recipients. Conclusions about previously exposed vaccinees were limited because only six AZD1222 recipients were SARS-CoV-2 seropositive at baseline. Epitopes outside the regions mutated in the B.1.351 and B.1.1.7 variants were reportedly recognized by nearly half of the unique spike-specific TCRs. Because no samples from the day 14 peak response were available, repertoires could be characterized only after the peak T cell response. Participants were mostly white British and included more females than males, and it was suggested by the authors that clonal diversity may have been underestimated.

The CDR3 regions of human TCRbeta chains were subjected to immunosequencing. The original methods were these. TCRs in the repertoires were compared against a reference library of SARS-CoV-2-specific TCRs that had been generated with the MIRA antigen-specificity platform. Breadth meant the fraction of unique TCRs that were SARS-CoV-2-associated, whereas depth meant the fraction of total T cells that were SARS-CoV-2-associated. Using the MIRA data, each spike-specific TCR was assigned both to the spike region to which the TCR was reactive and to a CD4 or CD8 class. Log10-transformed breadth and depth values were compared by one-way ANOVA with Sidak's multiple comparisons tests. This immuneACCESS table, as held by TCRdb, lists in-frame sequences with V and J called but not all clones. Of the missing ones, under half trace to an unresolved V gene in checked studies; the others have no known cause. The DNA gave D and trimming, while V, J and clone size come from that table. Recorded for this sample are 68,000 or so clones; about nine tenths of them occurred a single time. The top ten constitute 7.5% to 9.5% of the sample.

The CDR3 spans 14 residues, from the cysteine through the phenylalanine. Only the CDR3 DNA stays, 42 bases, in frame from base 1. V is cut by 2 bases and J by 7 bases, and the space between the germline ends is 17 bases. Per the germline V gene (reference sequence), GTSNPN is the CDR1 and SVGIG is the CDR2. The sample in question was peripheral blood, obtained on day 0 of AZD1222 vaccination. The rearrangement combines TRBV30 with TRBJ1-2; possibly the D gene is TRBD1, per 6 matching bases. The TCR comes from an adult in good health. The CDR3 reads as follows: CAWSMLQGKSGYTF. The DNA sequence is TGTGCCTGGAGTATGTTGCAGGGGAAGAGTGGCTACACCTTC. Supplemented by the reference TRBV30 and TRBJ1-2 proteins around the CDR3, the complete variable domain is SQTIHQWPATLVQPVGSPLSLECTVEGTSNPNLYWYRQAAGRGLQLLFYSVGIGQISSEVPQNLSASRPQDRQFILSSKKLLLSDSGFYLCAWSMLQGKSGYTFGSGTRLTVV.